The present T cell receptor (beta chain) was sequenced within a study of T cells in Graves' hyperthyroidism and ophthalmopathy. The study left out patients who had uncontrolled infection, other autoimmune disease, pregnancy or lactation. Used for diagnoses were clinical symptoms, serum thyroxine and TRAb, thyroid ultrasound and orbital computed tomography. This clonotype has a handful of counts. Antigen: not known. The length of the CDR3 is 14 residues. The V end lost 0 bases, the J end lost 4 bases, and 10 bases lay between the germline ends. CDR1 is SGDLS and CDR2 is YYNGEE in the germline V gene. Amplification targeted TCR beta CDR3 regions from RNA transcripts. When the TCR CDR3 underwent first-round RT-PCR, the HTBI primer set was used. One entry per CDR3 protein results from TCRdb running MiXCR on the multiplex PCR reads. The data show 650,000 to 700,000 distinct CDR3 sequences, roughly 17% seen once.

General study results and limits: Also found in blood were most expanded thyroid clonotypes above 0.001.

This receptor was taken from a man aged 45-65 years with Graves' hyperthyroidism. The sequenced sample consisted of blood. The chain carries TRBV9 and TRBJ1-2; possible D gene TRBD1, 5 bases. The DNA for the CDR3 is TGTGCCAGCAGCGTAGGTTTTGGGGGCTATGGCTACACCTTC. It specifies CASSVGFGGYGYTF.